Each of the 12 T cell receptor beta chains below was sequenced from the same sample in a study of early T cells in non-severe SARS-CoV-2 infection (dated by TCRdb to about 2021). To prepare the library, 5' RACE was applied. Sequencing was performed on a NextSeq 500. TCRdb applied fastp at Q25 and MiXCR to the public reads, then kept only in-frame beta chains. Merged by CDR3 protein, the rows form single entries marked with the most common genes and DNA. This sample holds tens of thousands of distinct CDR3 sequences; more than 10% were observed only once. Approximately 1.7% of the sample is taken by the ten largest. The sequenced sample was whole blood. Source of these receptors: an adult who was a healthcare worker with PCR-confirmed SARS-CoV-2 infection or an uninfected control (not recorded which).

The rearrangement links TRBV3-1 to TRBJ1-5, with D tentatively TRBD1 (6 bases). Germline CDR1 and CDR2: LGHDT and YNNKEL (reference sequence). The CDR3 consists of 15 residues. V was shortened by 2 bases and J by 7 bases, with 15 bases between the two germline ends. CDR3 protein: CASSQMAGQSQPQHF. The CDR3 nucleotides are TGTGCCAGCAGCCAAATGGCCGGACAGTCGCAGCCCCAGCATTTT.

This clonotype was counted many times. The chain recombines TRBV11-2 with TRBJ2-4, with TRBD2 matching 8 bases. This CDR3 has 17 residues. V was clipped by 5 bases and J by 1 base; unmatched bases: 10. The germline gives CDR1 SGHAT, CDR2 FQNNGV. CDR3 sequence (DNA): TGTGCCAGCAGCCCCACCGGGAGGGGGGGGGCCAAAAACATTCAGTACTTC. It codes for CASSPTGRGGAKNIQYF. The variable domain in full, completed from reference TRBV11-2 and TRBJ2-4, reads EAGVAQSPRYKIIEKRQSVAFWCNPISGHATLYWYQQILGQGPKLLIQFQNNGVVDDSQLPKDRFSAERLKGVDSTLKIQPAKLEDSAVYLCASSPTGRGGAKNIQYFGAGTRLSVL.

This clonotype was seen a few times. The gene calls are TRBV11-2 and TRBJ2-3; tentatively, D is TRBD1 (6 bases). V was clipped by 0 bases and J by 3 bases, with 10 bases between them. Germline V lookup: CDR1 SGHAT, CDR2 FQNNGV. The CDR3 has 15 amino acids. The CDR3 here is CASSLDRGGTDTQYF. DNA for the CDR3: TGTGCCAGCAGCTTAGACAGGGGCGGGACAGATACGCAGTATTTT.

The chain uses TRBV5-1 and TRBJ2-5; D remains ambiguous. Germline values: CDR1 SGHRS, CDR2 YFSETQ. Trimming took 2 bases from V and 4 from J, leaving 15 bases between them. CDR3 length: 15 amino acids. The DNA for the CDR3 is TGCGCCAGCAGCTTCTCCTCATTAGGTGGAGAGACCCAGTACTTC. Protein product: CASSFSSLGGETQYF.

This clonotype was detected ten times or more. The rearrangement joins TRBV7-9 to TRBJ1-2; 11 nucleotides match TRBD1. The CDR3 extends over 16 amino acids. Germline CDR1 is SEHNR and CDR2 is FQNEAQ (reference sequence). Losses at the gene ends were 0 bases for V and 7 bases for J; bases not matched to a gene: 7. The CDR3 spells CASSLADRGRARGYTF. DNA for the CDR3: TGTGCCAGCAGCTTAGCGGACAGGGGGCGCGCGCGTGGCTACACCTTC.

Comment on this clonotype: Without the conserved terminal phenylalanine or tryptophan, this CDR3 likely stems from a read error. The chain has TRBV5-1 and TRBJ2-1, with D possibly matching TRBD2 (6 bases). This CDR3 is 12 amino acids long. Germline V CDR1 and CDR2: SGHRS, YFSETQ. V was pared by 4 bases and J by 10 bases, with 12 bases between. In DNA form, the CDR3 reads TGCGCCAGCAGCCCGGAGGCGGGGGAGCAGTTCTCC. As protein: CASSPEAGEQFS.

This clonotype showed up many times. This chain connects TRBV20-1 to TRBJ1-2, with 8 bases matching TRBD1. Germline CDR1 reads DFQATT; CDR2 reads SNEGSKA (reference sequence). The CDR3 spans 13 residues. J was trimmed by 9 bases and V by 3 bases; bases with no gene match: 9. In nucleotides, the CDR3 is TGCAGTGCTAGGGACAGGGCAGGTAAAAGCTACACCTTC. Protein: CSARDRAGKSYTF.

This clonotype turned up a few times. The rearrangement joins TRBV20-1 to TRBJ1-1; 9 bases line up with TRBD1. In germline, CDR1 is DFQATT, CDR2 SNEGSKA (reference sequence). J gave up 4 bases and V 0 bases, and 3 bases lay outside the gene matches. There are 14 residues in the CDR3. Here the CDR3 reads CSAREPGQGTEAFF. In nucleotides, the CDR3 is TGCAGTGCTAGAGAACCGGGACAGGGCACTGAAGCTTTCTTT.

This chain joins TRBV6-1 and TRBJ2-2; D gene unclear. The CDR3 has 13 amino acids. Trimming took off 6 bases at V and 9 bases at J, with 14 bases between the two ends. CDR1 MNHNS and CDR2 SASEGT come from the germline V gene. The CDR3 DNA sequence: TGTGCCAGCAGAGCGCTCTTGAGCAGGGAGCTGTTTTTT. Protein sequence: CASRALLSRELFF.

The CDR3 region has the DNA TGTGCCAGCCGGCAGCGATCGGGGGGTACAGATACGCAGTATTTT. This gives the protein CASRQRSGGTDTQYF. The chain has TRBV6-6 and TRBJ2-3; 7 nucleotides agree with TRBD2. The CDR3 spans 15 residues. Germline V lookup: CDR1 MNHNY, CDR2 SVGAGI (reference sequence). Germline trimming cut 8 bases from V and 3 bases from J; bases unmatched to any gene: 11.

In this sample, this clonotype turned up many times. The chain is built from TRBV3-1 and TRBJ2-4; D is uncertain. The CDR3 has 16 amino acids. The germline CDR1 and CDR2 sequences are LGHDT and YNNKEL (reference sequence). Trimming pared 1 base from V and 0 bases from J, leaving 10 bases between. The CDR3 DNA sequence: TGTGCCAGCAGCCAAGCGGCAGGCCTAGCCAAAAACATTCAGTACTTC. Protein sequence: CASSQAAGLAKNIQYF.

The J gene is TRBJ2-1, the V gene TRBV7-2, with TRBD1 matching 10 bases. Germline lookup yields CDR1 SGHTA and CDR2 FQGNSA. Losses at the gene ends were 5 bases for V and 4 bases for J; bases not matched to a gene: 11. This CDR3 has 17 residues. The CDR3 DNA reads as TGTGCCAGCAGCGTAGACCCGGGACAGGGGCGATACAATGAGCAGTTCTTC. It encodes CASSVDPGQGRYNEQFF.